The rows below give T cell receptor beta chains drawn from one sample of a study of vaccination and CD4 T cells after COVID-19. One entry per CDR3 protein results from TCRdb running MiXCR on the PCR reads. Of some 20,000 distinct CDR3 sequences listed, approximately 59% are singletons. Their antigens remain unidentified. Sequencing was performed on CD4+ T cells from blood, cultured in vitro, taken after SARS-CoV-2 vaccination. These receptors all stem from a human donor who had recovered from COVID-19. CDR3s include the opening cysteine and the closing phenylalanine or tryptophan. A D gene is named only where the DNA matches it firmly. Expanded clones get a size class; other rows say once, few or many, or leave the size out.

V gene	J gene	clone size	D gene	CDR3 DNA	CDR3 protein
TRBV19	TRBJ1-5	few	.	TGTGCCAGTAGTATCGCCCGCGATCAGCCCCAGCATTTT	CASSIARDQPQHF
TRBV20-1	TRBJ2-3	.	.	TGCAGTGCTAGAGAAAGAGATACGCAGTATTTT	CSARERDTQYF
TRBV10-3	TRBJ1-2	few	.	TGTGCCCTCTCTCCGGGCAGAGCCCTCTATGGCTACACCTTC	CALSPGRALYGYTF
TRBV7-2	TRBJ1-2	.	.	TGTGCCAGCAGCCATGGGACAAGCTATGGCTACACCTTC	CASSHGTSYGYTF
TRBV12-3/TRBV12-4	TRBJ2-3	.	TRBD2	TGTGCCAGCAGTAGACTAGCGGGAGCAGATACACAGTATTTT	CASSRLAGADTQYF
TRBV20-1	TRBJ2-3	few	TRBD2	TGCAGTGCGGGGACTAGCGGGATGGCAGATACGCAGTATTTT	CSAGTSGMADTQYF
TRBV20-1	TRBJ2-1	.	TRBD2	TGCAGTGCCCCTGGGACTAGCGGTGAGCAGTTCTTC	CSAPGTSGEQFF
TRBV27	TRBJ2-2	.	TRBD2	TGTGCCAGCAGAAGACCGGGACTAGCAAGCACCGGGGAGCTGTTTTTT	CASRRPGLASTGELFF
TRBV28	TRBJ2-5	.	.	TGTGCCAGCAGTTTACAGGGACCTCAGTTCCAAGAGACCCAGTACTTC	CASSLQGPQFQETQYF
TRBV15	TRBJ2-1	.	.	TGTGCCACCAGCAGACCCCGGGTAGCGTCCTCCTACAATGAGCAGTTCTTC	CATSRPRVASSYNEQFF
TRBV29-1	TRBJ1-2	.	TRBD1	TGCAGCGTCGCAATCCCCCGGACAGGGGGCTATGGCTACACCTTC	CSVAIPRTGGYGYTF
TRBV6-2/TRBV6-3	TRBJ2-3	few	.	TGTGCCAGCAGTTACTCGAGCGGGCAGCCCTCAGATACGCAGTATTTT	CASSYSSGQPSDTQYF
TRBV7-6	TRBJ2-1	.	TRBD2	TGTGCCAGCAGCTTAGATAGCGGGGGCCCGGGCGAGCAGTTCTTC	CASSLDSGGPGEQFF
TRBV30	TRBJ1-2	.	.	TGTGCCTGGAGTCCCCGGGGAGGGTATGGCTACACCTTC	CAWSPRGGYGYTF
TRBV7-9	TRBJ1-2	.	.	TGTGCCAGCAGCCCGGCCTGGGGGTCTAACTATGGCTACACCTTC	CASSPAWGSNYGYTF
TRBV12-3/TRBV12-4	TRBJ2-1	.	TRBD2	TGTACCAGCAGTTTACCACTAGCGGGGGGGACCAATGAGCAGTTCTTC	CTSSLPLAGGTNEQFF
TRBV7-2	TRBJ2-7	few	TRBD2	TGTGCCAGCAGCTTAAACCCGGGACTAGCCTACGAGCAGTACTTC	CASSLNPGLAYEQYF
TRBV5-1	TRBJ1-2	.	.	TGCGCCAGCAGCCCACAACCGGGGACCTATGGCTACACCTTC	CASSPQPGTYGYTF
TRBV6-1	TRBJ1-1	.	TRBD1	TGTGCCAGCAAATCATCAGGGGGCTTGACTGAAGCTTTCTTT	CASKSSGGLTEAFF
TRBV15	TRBJ1-5	few	.	TGTGCCACCAGCGGGGGTTCGGGGGGAGGTCAGCCCCAGCATTTT	CATSGGSGGGQPQHF
TRBV20-1	TRBJ2-1	.	TRBD2	TGCAGTGCTCCAGCCAGACTAGCGGGGGCCGCTGAGCAGTTCTTC	CSAPARLAGAAEQFF
TRBV20-1	TRBJ2-2	once	TRBD2	TGCAGTGCTAGAGGGTGGACTAGCGGGAGTAGGGACACCGGGGAGCTGTTTTTT	CSARGWTSGSRDTGELFF
TRBV7-2	TRBJ2-2	.	.	TGTGCCAGCAGCCTAGGGACATCCGGGGAGCTGTTTTTT	CASSLGTSGELFF
TRBV4-1	TRBJ2-2	.	.	TGCGCCAGCAGCCCACGAACCGGGGAGCTGTTTTTT	CASSPRTGELFF
TRBV4-2	TRBJ2-7	.	TRBD2	TGTGCCAGCAGCCAAGATCTGGGACTAGCGGGGGTCGAGCAGTACTTC	CASSQDLGLAGVEQYF
TRBV7-2	TRBJ1-6	once	TRBD1	TGTGCCAGCAGCCAAGGGACAGGGAGAGGAACACCCCTCCACTTT	CASSQGTGRGTPLHF
TRBV10-3	TRBJ1-6	few	TRBD1	TGTGCCATCAGGACAGGGGAGGATTCACCCCTCCACTTT	CAIRTGEDSPLHF
TRBV6-2/TRBV6-3	TRBJ1-2	.	.	TGTGCCAGCAGGGGTCCGGGGGCTTATTATGGCTACACCTTC	CASRGPGAYYGYTF
TRBV11-2	TRBJ1-2	few	TRBD1	TGTGCCAGCAGCCTTGGACAGGGGAATGGCTACACCTTC	CASSLGQGNGYTF